This TCR beta chain was obtained from a study of Ad26.COV2.S vaccination and SARS-CoV-2 variants. In germline, CDR1 is SGDLS, CDR2 YYNGEE. CDR3 size: 15 residues. Deletions cut 0 bases from V and 4 bases from J, with 13 bases between. This sample's treatment: over 15 received Ad26.COV2.S at low or high dose, single or two shots; 5 received placebo; per-sample allocation not given. The study sampled participants on day 63 after the first vaccine or placebo injection. The repertoire was sequenced with immunoSEQ multiplex PCR; TCRdb's copy has only in-frame clones and lacks some. The table lists about 400,000 clones, about nine tenths of them singletons.

This TCR derives from a person between 18 and 65 years old who received the Ad26.COV2.S COVID-19 vaccine or a placebo. The sample consisted of peripheral blood, taken in a trial of Ad26.COV2.S vaccine versus placebo. The chain uses TRBV9 and TRBJ2-5; D perhaps matches TRBD1 (5 bases). CDR3 in DNA: TGTGCCAGCAGCGTAGAAGGGGTAGGTGGAGAGACCCAGTACTTC. Its translation: CASSVEGVGGETQYF.